The clone carrying this TCR beta chain has ten or more counts. Its cognate antigen is unknown. TCRbeta library construction was performed incorporating unique molecular identifiers. TCRdb processed the PCR reads anew with MiXCR; each CDR3 protein has one entry. The sample has 500,000 to 650,000 distinct CDR3 sequences, more than 9.5% seen once. Germline-derived CDR1 and CDR2 are LNHNV and YYDKDF (reference sequence). The CDR3 sequence is 16 residues long. V trimming: 3 bases; J trimming: 1 base; junction bases outside the gene matches: 3. These data are taken from a study of T-cell reconstitution after alpha-beta-depleted transplantation in children. Study observations and caveats: T-cell counts and diversity at one year post-transplant came mainly from newly produced T cells. Expanded clones from the graft, numbering several hundred, reportedly supplied alpha-beta T cells about two months after transplant. The high TCRbeta diversity at day 60 in some patients came from surviving recipient T cells and thymic progenitors.

The material was PBMCs, mostly from graft donor cells, obtained 180 days after TCRalphabeta/CD19-depleted stem cell transplant. The TCR originated in a female patient between 2 and 15 years old who had a stem cell transplant for aplastic anemia, so the T cells may come from the graft donor. The chain combines TRBV15 with TRBJ2-3; 11 bases map to TRBD2. CDR3 residues: CATSRRLAGRTDTQYF. The CDR3 nucleotides are TGTGCCACCAGCAGGCGACTAGCGGGACGCACAGATACGCAGTATTTT.